This T cell receptor (beta chain) was recorded in a study of T cells in Graves' hyperthyroidism and ophthalmopathy. TCR beta CDR3 sequences were amplified from RNA transcripts. First-round RT-PCR targeting the TCR CDR3 was performed with the HTBI primer set. TCRdb independently ran MiXCR on the multiplex PCR reads; one entry per CDR3 protein. Of a few hundred thousand distinct CDR3 sequences detected, about 15% appear once; the ten largest clones hold about 31%. Trimming shortened V by 6 bases and J by 1 base, and 6 bases separated the two germline ends. The V gene's germline CDR1 is SNHLY and CDR2 FYNNEI. This CDR3 contains 13 residues. PBMCs stemmed from around 9.3 ml fresh peripheral blood. At least ten counts were recorded for this clonotype.

The chain couples TRBV2 to TRBJ2-2; unclear D gene. The sequence came from a woman aged 25 to 39 with Graves' hyperthyroidism. Specimen: blood. Here the CDR3 reads CASRTRNTGELFF. In DNA form, the CDR3 reads TGTGCCAGCAGGACAAGGAACACCGGGGAGCTGTTTTTT.